This section outlines one T cell receptor (beta chain) sequence together with its context. Its antigen is not identified. V lost 5 bases to trimming and J lost 3 bases, with 13 bases between them. This CDR3 is 14 amino acids long. The germline V gene encodes CDR1 MDHEN and CDR2 SYDVKM. Across several immunoSEQ plates, the genomic DNA of each subset was split evenly. Method: immunoSEQ multiplex PCR; TCRdb's copy keeps in-frame clones and lacks some. Among about 2,500,000 clones listed, 85% to 95% were seen once. CD4+ cell separation produced CD45RA+ naive and CD45RA-negative memory subsets. This sample was taken from a study of shared clonotypes between healthy human individuals. Broader study findings: Around 5.4% of naive CD4 clonotypes were common to a few donors. Collection of samples was limited to blood; tissue repertoires likely differ.

This sequence originates from a man aged 18 to 29 in good health. The sequencing sample was made of naive CD4+ T cells sorted from blood. Subset here: CD45RA+ positively selected. The V gene is TRBV28, the J gene TRBJ1-2; no reliable D call. CDR3 sequence (DNA): TGTGCCAGCAGTCCAGCGGACCGGGACTATGGCTACACCTTC. Its translation is CASSPADRDYGYTF.